This entry concerns a single T cell receptor (beta chain). In the original workflow: The assay estimated nucleated cells by amplifying reference gene primers. Method: immunoSEQ multiplex PCR; TCRdb's copy keeps in-frame clones and lacks some. Clonal size and the V and J genes are those of that table, whereas D and trimming came from the DNA. The table has 120,000 to 150,000 clones, approximately 90% seen once; the top ten hold 0.75% to 0.95%. The data belong to a study of blood T cell repertoires in COVID-19. About the study: COVID-19 samples from acute and convalescent phases originated in the United States, Italy and Spain. PBMCs, B-cell-depleted T cells, or T cells were the source of the cDNA or gDNA that made up the material.

Germline V gene data show CDR1 as MNHNS and CDR2 as SASEGT. The CDR3 sequence is 12 residues long. Trimming left V 6 bases short and J 10 bases short, with 14 bases between. The clonotype originates from a woman in her forties or fifties with acute or convalescent COVID-19. The sample comprised peripheral blood. The chain recombines TRBV6-1 with TRBJ2-3; a possible D gene is TRBD2 (5 bases). CDR3 bases: TGTGCCAGCAGCCCTGGGCGGGTATCGCAGTATTTT. It specifies CASSPGRVSQYF.